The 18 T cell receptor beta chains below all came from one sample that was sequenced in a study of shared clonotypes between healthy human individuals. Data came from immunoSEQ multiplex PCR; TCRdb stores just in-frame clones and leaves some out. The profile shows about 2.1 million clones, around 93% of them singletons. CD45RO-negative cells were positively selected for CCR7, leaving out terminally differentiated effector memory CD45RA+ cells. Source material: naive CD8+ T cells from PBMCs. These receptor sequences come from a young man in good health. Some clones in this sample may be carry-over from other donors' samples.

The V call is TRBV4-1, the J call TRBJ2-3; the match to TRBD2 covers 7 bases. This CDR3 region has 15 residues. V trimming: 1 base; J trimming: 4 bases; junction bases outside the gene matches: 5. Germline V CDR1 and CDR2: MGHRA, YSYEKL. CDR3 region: CASSQGTRPADTQYF. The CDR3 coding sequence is TGCGCCAGCAGCCAAGGGACTAGACCGGCAGATACGCAGTATTTT.

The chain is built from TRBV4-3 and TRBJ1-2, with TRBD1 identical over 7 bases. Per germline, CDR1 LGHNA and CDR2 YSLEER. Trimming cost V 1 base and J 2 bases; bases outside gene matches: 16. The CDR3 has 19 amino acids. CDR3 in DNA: TGCGCCAGCAGCCAAGCAATCCCTGGATGGGACAGCGAGAACTATGGCTACACCTTC. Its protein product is CASSQAIPGWDSENYGYTF.

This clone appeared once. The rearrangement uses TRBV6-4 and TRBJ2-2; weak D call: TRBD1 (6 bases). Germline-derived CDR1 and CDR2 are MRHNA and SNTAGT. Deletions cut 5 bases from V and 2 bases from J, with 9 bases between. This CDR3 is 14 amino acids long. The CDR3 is CASSRTANTGELFF. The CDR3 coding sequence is TGTGCCAGCAGTCGGACAGCAAACACCGGGGAGCTGTTTTTT.

The CDR3 loop reads CASQTSGEQETQYF. The CDR3 DNA sequence: TGTGCCAGCCAAACTAGCGGGGAACAAGAGACCCAGTACTTC. The chain has TRBV10-3 and TRBJ2-5; TRBD2 agrees at 10 bases. Germline V gene sequence: CDR1 ENHRY, CDR2 SYGVKD. The CDR3 length is 14 residues. V gave up 10 bases and J gave up 2 bases; unmatched junction bases: 7.

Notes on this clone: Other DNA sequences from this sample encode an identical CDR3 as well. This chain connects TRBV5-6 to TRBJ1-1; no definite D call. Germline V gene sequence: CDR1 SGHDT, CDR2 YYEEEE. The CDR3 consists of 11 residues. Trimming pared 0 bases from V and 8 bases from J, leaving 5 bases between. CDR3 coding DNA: TGTGCCAGCAGCTTGGCAGGCGAAGCTTTCTTT. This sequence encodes CASSLAGEAFF.

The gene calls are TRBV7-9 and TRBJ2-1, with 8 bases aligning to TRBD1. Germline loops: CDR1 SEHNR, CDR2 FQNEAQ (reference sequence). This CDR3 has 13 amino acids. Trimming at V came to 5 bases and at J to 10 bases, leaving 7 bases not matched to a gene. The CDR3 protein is CASSATPGGEQFF. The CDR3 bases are TGTGCCAGCAGCGCTACTCCAGGGGGCGAGCAGTTCTTC.

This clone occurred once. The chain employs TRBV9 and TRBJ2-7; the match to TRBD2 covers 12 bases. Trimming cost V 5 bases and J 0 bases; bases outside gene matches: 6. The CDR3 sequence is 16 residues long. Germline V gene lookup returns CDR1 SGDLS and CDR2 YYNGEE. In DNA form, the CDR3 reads TGTGCCAGCAGTCACCGGACTAGCGGGGACTCCTACGAGCAGTACTTC. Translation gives CASSHRTSGDSYEQYF.

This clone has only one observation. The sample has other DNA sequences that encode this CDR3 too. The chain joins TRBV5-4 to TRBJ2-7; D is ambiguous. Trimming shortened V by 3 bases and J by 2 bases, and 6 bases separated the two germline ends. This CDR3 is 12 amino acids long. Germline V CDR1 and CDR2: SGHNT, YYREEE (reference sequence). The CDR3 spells CASSSGPYEQYF. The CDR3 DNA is TGTGCCAGCAGCTCCGGACCCTACGAGCAGTACTTC.

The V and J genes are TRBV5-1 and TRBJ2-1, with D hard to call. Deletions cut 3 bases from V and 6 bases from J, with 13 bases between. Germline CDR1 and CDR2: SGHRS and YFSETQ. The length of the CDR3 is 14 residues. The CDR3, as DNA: TGCGCCAGCAGCTGGCACCTAGGGCCCAATGAGCAGTTCTTC. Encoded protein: CASSWHLGPNEQFF.

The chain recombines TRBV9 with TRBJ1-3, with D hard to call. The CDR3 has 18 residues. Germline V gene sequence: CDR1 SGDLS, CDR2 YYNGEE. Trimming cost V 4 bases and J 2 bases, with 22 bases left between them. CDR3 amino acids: CASSTHSESRMAGNTIYF. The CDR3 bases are TGTGCCAGCAGCACCCACAGTGAGAGCAGAATGGCTGGAAACACCATATATTTT.

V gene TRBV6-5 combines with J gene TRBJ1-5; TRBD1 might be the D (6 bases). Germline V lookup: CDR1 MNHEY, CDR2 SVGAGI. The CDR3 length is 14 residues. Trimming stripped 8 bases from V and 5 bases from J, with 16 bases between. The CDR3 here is CASSPVGGHQPQHF. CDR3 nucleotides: TGTGCCAGCTCCCCCGTAGGGGGTCATCAGCCCCAGCATTTT.

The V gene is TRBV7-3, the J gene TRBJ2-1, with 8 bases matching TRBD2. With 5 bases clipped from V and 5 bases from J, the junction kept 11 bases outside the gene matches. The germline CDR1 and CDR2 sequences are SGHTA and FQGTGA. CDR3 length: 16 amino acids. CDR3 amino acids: CASSPRSGGTHNEQFF. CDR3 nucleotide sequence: TGTGCCAGCAGCCCACGCAGCGGGGGCACGCACAATGAGCAGTTCTTC. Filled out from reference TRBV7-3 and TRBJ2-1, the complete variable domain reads GAGVSQTPSNKVTEKGKYVELRCDPISGHTALYWYRQSLGQGPEFLIYFQGTGAADDSGLPNDRFFAVRPEGSVSTLKIQRTERGDSAVYLCASSPRSGGTHNEQFFGPGTRLTVL.

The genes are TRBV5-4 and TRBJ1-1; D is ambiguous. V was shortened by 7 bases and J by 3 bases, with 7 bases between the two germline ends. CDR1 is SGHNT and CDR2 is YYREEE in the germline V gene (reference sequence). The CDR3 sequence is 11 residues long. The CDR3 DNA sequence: TGTGCCAGCGCAGATGACACTGAAGCTTTCTTT. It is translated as CASADDTEAFF.

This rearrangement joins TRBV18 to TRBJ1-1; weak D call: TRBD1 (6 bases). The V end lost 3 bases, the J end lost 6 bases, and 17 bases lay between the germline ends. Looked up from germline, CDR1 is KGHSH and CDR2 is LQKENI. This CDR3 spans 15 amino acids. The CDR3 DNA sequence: TGTGCCAGCTCACCTTACAGGGAGGGGTACCCTGAAGCTTTCTTT. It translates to CASSPYREGYPEAFF.

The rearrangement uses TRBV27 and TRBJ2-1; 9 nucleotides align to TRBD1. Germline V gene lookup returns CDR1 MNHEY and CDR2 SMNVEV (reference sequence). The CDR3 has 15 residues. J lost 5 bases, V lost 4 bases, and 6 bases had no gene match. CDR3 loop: CASSSRDRVDNEQFF. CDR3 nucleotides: TGTGCCAGCAGTTCCCGGGACAGGGTGGACAATGAGCAGTTCTTC.

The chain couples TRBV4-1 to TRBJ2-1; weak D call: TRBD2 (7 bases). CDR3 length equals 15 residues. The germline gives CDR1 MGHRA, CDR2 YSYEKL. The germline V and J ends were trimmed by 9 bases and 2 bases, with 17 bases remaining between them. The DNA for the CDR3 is TGCGCCAGTGGGGAGGGCAGGGGCCCCTACAATGAGCAGTTCTTC. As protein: CASGEGRGPYNEQFF.

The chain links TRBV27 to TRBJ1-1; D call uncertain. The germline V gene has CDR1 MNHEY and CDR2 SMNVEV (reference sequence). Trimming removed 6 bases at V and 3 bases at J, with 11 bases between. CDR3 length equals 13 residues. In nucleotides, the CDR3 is TGTGCCAGCAGGCGACTCGGGGACACTGAAGCTTTCTTT. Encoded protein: CASRRLGDTEAFF.

The CDR3 protein is CASSQEGGGWTEAFF. The DNA for the CDR3 is TGCGCCAGCAGCCAAGAGGGGGGGGGCTGGACTGAAGCTTTCTTT. V gene TRBV4-1 combines with J gene TRBJ1-1, with D possibly TRBD1 on 6 matching bases. The CDR3 is made up of 15 amino acids. The ends were cut back, 0 bases at V and 5 bases at J, with 13 bases in the middle. Germline V CDR1 and CDR2: MGHRA, YSYEKL.